This TCR beta chain derives from a study of shared T cell receptors in the human thymus. The CDR3 spans 14 residues. Trimming took 5 bases from V and 4 from J; bases not matched to a gene: 4. CDR1 and CDR2 (germline): LGHNA, YSLEER. Using immunoSEQ multiplex PCR, the repertoire was profiled, and TCRdb retains in-frame clones only, with some absent. The sample lists 450,000 to 650,000 clones, around 78% seen once, with about 0.013% in the top ten. These data were also filed under a second study, of human thymus T cells. That work adds: Thymic resections from corrective heart surgery supplied the tissue. Unrelated individuals reportedly shared highly overlapping thymic TCR repertoires.

The sample was thymocytes. The J gene is TRBJ2-2, the V gene TRBV4-3; 7 bases line up with TRBD2. The TCR comes from a boy in the first two years of life with a congenital heart defect. In DNA, the CDR3 is TGCGCCAGCAGCGACGGGGGGAGCACCGGGGAGCTGTTTTTT. As protein: CASSDGGSTGELFF.